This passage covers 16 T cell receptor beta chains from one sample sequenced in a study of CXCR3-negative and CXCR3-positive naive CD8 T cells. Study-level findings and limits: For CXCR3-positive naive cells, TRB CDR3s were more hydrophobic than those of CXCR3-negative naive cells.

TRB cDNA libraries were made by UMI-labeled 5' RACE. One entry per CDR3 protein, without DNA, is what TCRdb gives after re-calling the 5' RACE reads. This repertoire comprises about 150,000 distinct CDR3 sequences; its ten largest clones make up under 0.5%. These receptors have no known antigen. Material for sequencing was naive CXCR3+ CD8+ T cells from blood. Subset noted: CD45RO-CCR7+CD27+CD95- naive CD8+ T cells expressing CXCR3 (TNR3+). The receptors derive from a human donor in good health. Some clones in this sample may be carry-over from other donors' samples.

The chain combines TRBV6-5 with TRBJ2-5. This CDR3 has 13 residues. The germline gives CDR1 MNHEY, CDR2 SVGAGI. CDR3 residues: CASSYGDRETQYF.

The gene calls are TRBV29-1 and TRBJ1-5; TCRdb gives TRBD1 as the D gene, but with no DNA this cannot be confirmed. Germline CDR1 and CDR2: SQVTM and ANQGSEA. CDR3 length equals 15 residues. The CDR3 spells CSVKTTGEATQPQHF.

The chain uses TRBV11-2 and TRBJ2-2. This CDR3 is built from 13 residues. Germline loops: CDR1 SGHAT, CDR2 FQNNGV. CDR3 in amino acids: CASSQTYTGELFF. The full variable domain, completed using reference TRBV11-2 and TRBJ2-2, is EAGVAQSPRYKIIEKRQSVAFWCNPISGHATLYWYQQILGQGPKLLIQFQNNGVVDDSQLPKDRFSAERLKGVDSTLKIQPAKLEDSAVYLCASSQTYTGELFFGEGSRLTVL.

CDR3 sequence reads: CSVVFRWVEDNEQFF. This chain joins TRBV29-1 and TRBJ2-1. CDR1 is SQVTM and CDR2 is ANQGSEA in the germline V gene. The CDR3 has 15 residues.

The CDR3 here is CSARDKGQGPYEQYF. V and J are TRBV20-1 and TRBJ2-7; with no DNA, the TCRdb D assignment of TRBD1 cannot be verified. Looked up from germline, CDR1 is DFQATT and CDR2 is SNEGSKA (reference sequence). The CDR3 totals 15 residues.

CDR3: CASRPGLMNEQYF. The V and J genes are TRBV6-6 and TRBJ2-7; the TCRdb call, TRBD2, lacks DNA for checking. Germline CDR1 MNHNY, CDR2 SVGAGI (reference sequence). The CDR3 totals 13 residues.

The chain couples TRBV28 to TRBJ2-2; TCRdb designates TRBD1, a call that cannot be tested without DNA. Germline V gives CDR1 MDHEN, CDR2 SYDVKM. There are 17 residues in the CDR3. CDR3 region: CASSFSAGRGGTGELFF.

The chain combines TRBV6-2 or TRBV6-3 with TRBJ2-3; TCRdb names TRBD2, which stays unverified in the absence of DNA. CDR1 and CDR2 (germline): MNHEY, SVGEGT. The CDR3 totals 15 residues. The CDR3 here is CASRKLAGWADTQYF.

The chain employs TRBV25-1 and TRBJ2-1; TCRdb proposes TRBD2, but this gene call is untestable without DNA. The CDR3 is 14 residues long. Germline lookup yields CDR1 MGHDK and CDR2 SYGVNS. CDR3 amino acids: CASSEWTSANEQFF.

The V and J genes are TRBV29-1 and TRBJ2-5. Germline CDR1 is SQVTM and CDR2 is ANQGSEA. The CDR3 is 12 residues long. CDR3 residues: CSVEGAVKAQYF.

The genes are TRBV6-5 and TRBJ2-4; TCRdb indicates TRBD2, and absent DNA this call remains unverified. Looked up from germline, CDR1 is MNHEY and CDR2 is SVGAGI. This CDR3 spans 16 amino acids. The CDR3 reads CASSYGWGEGGERQYF.

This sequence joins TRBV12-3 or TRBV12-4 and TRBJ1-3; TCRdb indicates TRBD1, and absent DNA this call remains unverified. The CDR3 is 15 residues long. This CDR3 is CASRAGSFSGNTIYF.

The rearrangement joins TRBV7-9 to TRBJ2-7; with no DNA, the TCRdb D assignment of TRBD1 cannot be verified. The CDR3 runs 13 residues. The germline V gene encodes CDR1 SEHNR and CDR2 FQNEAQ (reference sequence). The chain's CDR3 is CASTRGGGPEQYF.

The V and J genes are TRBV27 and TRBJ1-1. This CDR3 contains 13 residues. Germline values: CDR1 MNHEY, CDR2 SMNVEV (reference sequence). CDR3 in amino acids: CASSLTEKTEAFF.

This CDR3 reads CSVDRLAGGPYVNEQFF. The V and J genes are TRBV29-1 and TRBJ2-1; TCRdb calls TRBD2, which cannot be checked without DNA. From germline, CDR1 is SQVTM and CDR2 ANQGSEA. The CDR3 has 17 amino acids.

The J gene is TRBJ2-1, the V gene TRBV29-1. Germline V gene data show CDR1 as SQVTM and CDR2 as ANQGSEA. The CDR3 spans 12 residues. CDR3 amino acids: CSVYGRPDDQFF.